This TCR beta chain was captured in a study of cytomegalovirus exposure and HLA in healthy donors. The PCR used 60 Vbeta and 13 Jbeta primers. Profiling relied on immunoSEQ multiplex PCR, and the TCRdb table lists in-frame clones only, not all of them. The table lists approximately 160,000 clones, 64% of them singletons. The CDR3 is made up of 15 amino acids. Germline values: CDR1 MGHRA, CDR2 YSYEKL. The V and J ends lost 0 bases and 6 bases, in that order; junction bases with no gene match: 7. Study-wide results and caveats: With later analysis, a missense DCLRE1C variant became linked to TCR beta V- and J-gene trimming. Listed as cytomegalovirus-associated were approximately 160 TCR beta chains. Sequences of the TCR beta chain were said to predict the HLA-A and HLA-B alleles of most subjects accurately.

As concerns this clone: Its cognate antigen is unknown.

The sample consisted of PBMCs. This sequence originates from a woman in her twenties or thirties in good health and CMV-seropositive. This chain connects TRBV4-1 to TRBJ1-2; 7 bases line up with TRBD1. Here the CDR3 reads CASSQEGGRVDGYTF. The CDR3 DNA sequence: TGCGCCAGCAGCCAAGAAGGGGGCAGGGTCGATGGCTACACCTTC.